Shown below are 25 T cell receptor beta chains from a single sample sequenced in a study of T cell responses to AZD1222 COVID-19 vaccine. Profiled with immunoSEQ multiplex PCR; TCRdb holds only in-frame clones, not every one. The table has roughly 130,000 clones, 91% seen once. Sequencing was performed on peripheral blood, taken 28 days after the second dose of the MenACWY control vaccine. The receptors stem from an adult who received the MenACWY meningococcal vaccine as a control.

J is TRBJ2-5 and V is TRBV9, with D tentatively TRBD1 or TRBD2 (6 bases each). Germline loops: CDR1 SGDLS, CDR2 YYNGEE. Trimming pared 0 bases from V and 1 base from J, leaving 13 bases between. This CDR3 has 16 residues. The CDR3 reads CASSVGAGHSQETQYF. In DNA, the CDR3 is TGTGCCAGCAGCGTAGGGGCGGGACATAGCCAAGAGACCCAGTACTTC.

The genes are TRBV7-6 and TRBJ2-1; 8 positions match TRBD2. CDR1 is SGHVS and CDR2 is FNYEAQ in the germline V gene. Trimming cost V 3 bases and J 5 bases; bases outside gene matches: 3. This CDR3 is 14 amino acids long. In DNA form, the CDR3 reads TGTGCCAGCAGCTTGCTAGCGGGCCACAATGAGCAGTTCTTC. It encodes CASSLLAGHNEQFF.

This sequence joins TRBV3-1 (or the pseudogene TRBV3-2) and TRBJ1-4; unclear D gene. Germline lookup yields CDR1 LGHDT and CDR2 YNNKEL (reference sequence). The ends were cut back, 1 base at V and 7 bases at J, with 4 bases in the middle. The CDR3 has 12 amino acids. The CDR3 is CASSQVSEKLFF. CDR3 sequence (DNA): TGTGCCAGCAGCCAAGTCTCTGAAAAACTGTTTTTT.

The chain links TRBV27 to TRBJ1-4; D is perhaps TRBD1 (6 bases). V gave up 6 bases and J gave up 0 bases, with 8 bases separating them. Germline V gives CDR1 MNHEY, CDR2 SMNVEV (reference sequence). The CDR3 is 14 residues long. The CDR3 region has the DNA TGTGCCAGCAGGAGGACAGCAACTAATGAAAAACTGTTTTTT. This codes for CASRRTATNEKLFF.

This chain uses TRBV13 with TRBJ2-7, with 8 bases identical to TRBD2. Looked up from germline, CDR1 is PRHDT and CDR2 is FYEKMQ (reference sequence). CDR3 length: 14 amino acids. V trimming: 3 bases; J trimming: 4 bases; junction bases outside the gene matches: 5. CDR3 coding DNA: TGTGCCAGCAGCTTCCGTAGCGGGACTTACGAGCAGTACTTC. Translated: CASSFRSGTYEQYF.

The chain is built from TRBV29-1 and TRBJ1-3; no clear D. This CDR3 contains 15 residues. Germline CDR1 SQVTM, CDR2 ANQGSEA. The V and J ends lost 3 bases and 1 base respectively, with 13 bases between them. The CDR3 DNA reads TGCAGCGTTGATGAGGGTTTGGGTTCTGGAAACACCATATATTTT. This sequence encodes CSVDEGLGSGNTIYF.

CDR3 DNA sequence: TGTGCCAGCAGAGCCGACAGGGGGCGCCCCGGGGAGCTGTTTTTT. It translates to CASRADRGRPGELFF. V gene TRBV6-5 combines with J gene TRBJ2-2; 10 positions agree with TRBD1. This CDR3 is 15 amino acids long. J gave up 6 bases and V 6 bases, and 7 bases lay outside the gene matches. The germline V gene encodes CDR1 MNHEY and CDR2 SVGAGI.

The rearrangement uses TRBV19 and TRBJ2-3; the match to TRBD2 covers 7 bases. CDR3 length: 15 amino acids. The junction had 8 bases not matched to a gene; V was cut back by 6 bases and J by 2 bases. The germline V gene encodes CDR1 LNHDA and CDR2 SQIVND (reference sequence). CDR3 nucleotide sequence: TGTGCCAGTAGCCCTCGGGGGGACCACACAGATACGCAGTATTTT. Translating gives CASSPRGDHTDTQYF.

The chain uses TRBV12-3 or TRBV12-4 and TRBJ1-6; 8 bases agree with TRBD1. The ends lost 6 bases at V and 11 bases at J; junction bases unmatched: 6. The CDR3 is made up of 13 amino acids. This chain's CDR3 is CASRTGVDPPLHF. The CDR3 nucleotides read TGTGCCAGCAGGACAGGGGTGGATCCACCCCTCCACTTT.

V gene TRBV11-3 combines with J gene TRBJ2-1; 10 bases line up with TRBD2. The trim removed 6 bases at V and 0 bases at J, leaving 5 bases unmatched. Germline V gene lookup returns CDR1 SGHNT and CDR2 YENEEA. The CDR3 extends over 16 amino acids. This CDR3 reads CASSLTSGFSYNEQFF. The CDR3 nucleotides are TGTGCCAGCAGTCTGACTAGCGGGTTCTCCTACAATGAGCAGTTCTTC.

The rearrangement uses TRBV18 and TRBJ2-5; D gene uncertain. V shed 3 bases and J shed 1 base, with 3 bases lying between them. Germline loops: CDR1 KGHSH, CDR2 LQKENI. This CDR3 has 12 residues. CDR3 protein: CASSPGQETQYF. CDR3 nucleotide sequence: TGTGCCAGCTCACCCGGCCAAGAGACCCAGTACTTC.

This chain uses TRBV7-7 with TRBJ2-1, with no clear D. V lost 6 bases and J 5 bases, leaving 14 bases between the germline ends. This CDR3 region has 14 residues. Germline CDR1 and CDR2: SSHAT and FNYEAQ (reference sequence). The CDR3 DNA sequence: TGTGCCAGCAGTCTCAACGCCCGAGACAATGAGCAGTTCTTC. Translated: CASSLNARDNEQFF.

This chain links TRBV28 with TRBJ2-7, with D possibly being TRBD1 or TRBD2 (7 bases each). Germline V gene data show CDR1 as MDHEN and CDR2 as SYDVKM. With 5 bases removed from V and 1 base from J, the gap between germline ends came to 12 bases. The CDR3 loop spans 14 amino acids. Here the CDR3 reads CASSSGDRSYEQYF. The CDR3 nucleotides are TGTGCCAGCAGTAGCGGGGACAGATCCTACGAGCAGTACTTC.

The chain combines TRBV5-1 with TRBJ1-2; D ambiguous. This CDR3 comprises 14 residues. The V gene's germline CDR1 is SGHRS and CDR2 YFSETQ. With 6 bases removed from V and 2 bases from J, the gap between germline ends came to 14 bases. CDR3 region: CASKELPGNYGYTF. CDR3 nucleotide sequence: TGCGCCAGCAAGGAACTCCCCGGGAACTATGGCTACACCTTC. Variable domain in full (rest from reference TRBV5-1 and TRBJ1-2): KAGVTQTPRYLIKTRGQQVTLSCSPISGHRSVSWYQQTPGQGLQFLFEYFSETQRNKGNFPGRFSGRQFSNSRSEMNVSTLELGDSALYLCASKELPGNYGYTFGSGTRLTVV.

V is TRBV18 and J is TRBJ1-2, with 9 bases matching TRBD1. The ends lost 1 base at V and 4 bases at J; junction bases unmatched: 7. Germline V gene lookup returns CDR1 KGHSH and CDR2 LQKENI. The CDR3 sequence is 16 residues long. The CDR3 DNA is TGTGCCAGCTCACCACGAAATGGGACAGGGTTCTATGGCTACACCTTC. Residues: CASSPRNGTGFYGYTF. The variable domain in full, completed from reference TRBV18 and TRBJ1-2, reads NAGVMQNPRHLVRRRGQEARLRCSPMKGHSHVYWYRQLPEEGLKFMVYLQKENIIDESGMPKERFSAEFPKEGPSILRIQQVVRGDSAAYFCASSPRNGTGFYGYTFGSGTRLTVV.

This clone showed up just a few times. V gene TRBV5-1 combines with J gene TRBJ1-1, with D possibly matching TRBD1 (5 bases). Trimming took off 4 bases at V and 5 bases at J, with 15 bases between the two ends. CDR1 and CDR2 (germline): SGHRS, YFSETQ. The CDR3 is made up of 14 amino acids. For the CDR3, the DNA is TGCGCCAGCAGCCCGGGACCCGCTAGGACTGAAGCTTTCTTT. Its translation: CASSPGPARTEAFF.

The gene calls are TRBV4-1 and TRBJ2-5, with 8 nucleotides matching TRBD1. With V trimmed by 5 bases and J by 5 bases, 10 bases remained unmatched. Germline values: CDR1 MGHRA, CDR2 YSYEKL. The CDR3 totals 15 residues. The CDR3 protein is CASSNSAGGLETQYF. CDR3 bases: TGCGCCAGCAGCAATTCTGCAGGGGGCCTGGAGACCCAGTACTTC.

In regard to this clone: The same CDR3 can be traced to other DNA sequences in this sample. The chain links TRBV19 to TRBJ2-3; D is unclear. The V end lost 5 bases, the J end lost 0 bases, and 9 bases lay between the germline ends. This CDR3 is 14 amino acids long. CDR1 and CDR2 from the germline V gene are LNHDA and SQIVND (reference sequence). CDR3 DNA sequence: TGTGCCAGTAGTCTGGGATCTAGCACAGATACGCAGTATTTT. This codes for CASSLGSSTDTQYF.

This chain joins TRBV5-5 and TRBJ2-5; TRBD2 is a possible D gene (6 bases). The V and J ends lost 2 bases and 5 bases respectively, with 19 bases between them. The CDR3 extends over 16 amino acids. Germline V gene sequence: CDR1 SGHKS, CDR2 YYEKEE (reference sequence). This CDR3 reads CASSLGPGLVEETQYF. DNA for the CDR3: TGTGCCAGCAGCTTAGGACCGGGACTCGTGGAGGAGACCCAGTACTTC.

CDR3 protein: CSLRGAGDMETQYF. The CDR3 DNA sequence: TGCAGCCTTAGAGGAGCGGGGGACATGGAGACCCAGTACTTC. The genes are TRBV29-1 and TRBJ2-5; TRBD2 aligns across 8 bases. CDR3 length equals 14 residues. The ends lost 8 bases at V and 5 bases at J; junction bases unmatched: 13. Germline V gene lookup returns CDR1 SQVTM and CDR2 ANQGSEA.

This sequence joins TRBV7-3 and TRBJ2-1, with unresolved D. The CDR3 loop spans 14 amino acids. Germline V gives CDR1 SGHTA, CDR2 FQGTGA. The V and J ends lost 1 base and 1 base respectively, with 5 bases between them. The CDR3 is CASSLSTSYNEQFF. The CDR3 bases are TGTGCCAGCAGCTTAAGTACATCCTACAATGAGCAGTTCTTC.

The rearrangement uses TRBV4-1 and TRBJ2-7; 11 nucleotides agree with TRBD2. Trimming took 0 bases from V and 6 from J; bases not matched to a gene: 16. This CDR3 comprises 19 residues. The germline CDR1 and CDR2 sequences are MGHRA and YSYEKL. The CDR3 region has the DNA TGCGCCAGCAGCCAAGATCGGTATTCTTCAGGACTAGCGGGCCTCGAGCAGTACTTC. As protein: CASSQDRYSSGLAGLEQYF.

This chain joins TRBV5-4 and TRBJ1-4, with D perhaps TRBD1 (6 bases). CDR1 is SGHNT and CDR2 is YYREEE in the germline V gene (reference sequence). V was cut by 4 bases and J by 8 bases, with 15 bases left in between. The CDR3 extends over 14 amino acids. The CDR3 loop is CASSIQGDNEKLFF. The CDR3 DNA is TGTGCCAGCAGCATACAGGGAGATAACGAAAAACTGTTTTTT.

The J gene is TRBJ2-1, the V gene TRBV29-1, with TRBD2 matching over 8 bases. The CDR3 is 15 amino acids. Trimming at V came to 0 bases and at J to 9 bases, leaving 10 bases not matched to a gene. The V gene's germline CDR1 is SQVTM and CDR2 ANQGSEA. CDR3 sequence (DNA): TGCAGCGTTGAAGAATCCAGCGGGAGCGGTGGTGAGCAGTTCTTC. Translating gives CSVEESSGSGGEQFF.

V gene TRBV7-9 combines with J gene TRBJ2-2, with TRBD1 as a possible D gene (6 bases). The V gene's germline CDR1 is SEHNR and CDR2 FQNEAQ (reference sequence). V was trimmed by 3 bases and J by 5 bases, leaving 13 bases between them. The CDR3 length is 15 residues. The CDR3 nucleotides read TGTGCCAGCAGCTTCGGCACAGGGTGGACCGGGGAGCTGTTTTTT. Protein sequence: CASSFGTGWTGELFF.